This TCR beta chain is drawn from a study of identical twins. General observations from the study: Where beta out-of-frame sequences were concerned, excess twin sharing was weaker. There were fewer insertions in abundant cord blood beta clonotypes, but memory repertoires showed no such pattern.

This CDR3 has 17 amino acids. V dropped 4 bases and J dropped 0; count of bases not matched to a gene: 12. Germline CDR1 is LGHDT and CDR2 is YNNKEL (reference sequence). Each CDR3 protein is one row after TCRdb ran MiXCR on the 5' RACE reads. The data hold roughly 350,000 distinct CDR3 sequences, with roughly 12% observed a single time. This clonotype was counted between two and nine times. Antigen: not known. All donors were healthy, and all were Caucasian. These data were likewise used in another study, on yellow fever vaccine responses in identical twins. That work contributes: A vaccine T cell response that seemed partly convergent and partly personalized was reported in twins.

Sequences were obtained from CD8+ T cells sorted from blood. The receptor was derived from a woman aged 18-29 years in good health. The chain combines TRBV3-1 with TRBJ2-7; 7 nucleotides agree with TRBD2. CDR3 protein: CASSRGLAVTSSYEQYF. The DNA of the CDR3 is TGTGCCAGCAGCCGTGGGCTAGCGGTTACGAGCTCCTACGAGCAGTACTTC.